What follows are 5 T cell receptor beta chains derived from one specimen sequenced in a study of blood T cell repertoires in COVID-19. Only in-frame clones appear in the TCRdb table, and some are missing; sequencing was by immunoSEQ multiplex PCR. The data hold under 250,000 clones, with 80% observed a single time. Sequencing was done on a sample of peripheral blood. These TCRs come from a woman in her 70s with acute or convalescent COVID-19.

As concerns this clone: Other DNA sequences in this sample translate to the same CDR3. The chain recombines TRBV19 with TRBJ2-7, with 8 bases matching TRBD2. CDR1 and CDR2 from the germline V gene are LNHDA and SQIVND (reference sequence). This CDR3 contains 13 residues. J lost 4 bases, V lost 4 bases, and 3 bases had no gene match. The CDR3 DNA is TGTGCCAGTAGTACGGGAGGGCTTTACGAGCAGTACTTC. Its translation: CASSTGGLYEQYF.

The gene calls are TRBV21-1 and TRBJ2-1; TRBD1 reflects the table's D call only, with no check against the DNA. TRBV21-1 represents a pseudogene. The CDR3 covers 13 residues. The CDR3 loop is CASSIAARGEQFF. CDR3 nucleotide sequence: TGTGCCAGCAGCATTGCGGCTAGGGGTGAGCAGTTCTTC.

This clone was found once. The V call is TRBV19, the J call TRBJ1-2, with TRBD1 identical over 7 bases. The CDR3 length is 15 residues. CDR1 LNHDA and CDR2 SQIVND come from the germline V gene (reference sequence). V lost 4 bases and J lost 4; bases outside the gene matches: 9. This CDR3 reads CASSKAGTAFYGYTF. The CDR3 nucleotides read TGTGCCAGTAGTAAAGCCGGGACAGCCTTCTATGGCTACACCTTC.

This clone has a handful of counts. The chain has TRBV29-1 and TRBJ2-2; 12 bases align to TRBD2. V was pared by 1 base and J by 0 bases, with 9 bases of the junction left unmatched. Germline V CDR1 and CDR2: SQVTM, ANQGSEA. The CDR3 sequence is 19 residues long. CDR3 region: CSVEGASGRAGANTGELFF. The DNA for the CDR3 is TGCAGCGTTGAAGGGGCTAGCGGGAGGGCCGGGGCGAACACCGGGGAGCTGTTTTTT.

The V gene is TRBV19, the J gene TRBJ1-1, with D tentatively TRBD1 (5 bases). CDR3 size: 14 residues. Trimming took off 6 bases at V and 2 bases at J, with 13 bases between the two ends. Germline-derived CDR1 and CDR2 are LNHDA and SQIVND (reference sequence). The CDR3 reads CASRIRDSNTEAFF. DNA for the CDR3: TGTGCCAGTAGGATCAGGGATAGTAACACTGAAGCTTTCTTT.